The rows below give T cell receptor beta chains drawn from one sample of a study of blood T cell repertoires in COVID-19. The assay was immunoSEQ multiplex PCR, and TCRdb's table has in-frame clones only and misses some. The table has about 180,000 clones, roughly 82% seen once; the top ten hold approximately 8.7%. Sequences were obtained from peripheral blood. The origin of the receptors is a woman between 65 and 79 years old with acute or convalescent COVID-19. The CDR3 runs from the conserved cysteine through the conserved F or W.

j_call v_call cdr3_aa
TRBJ2-1 TRBV4-1 CASSEALSSYNEQFF
TRBJ2-7 TRBV11-2 CASSRSAIAGGFSYEQYF
TRBJ2-2 TRBV5-4 CASSFKTVNTGELFF
TRBJ1-2 TRBV7-2 CASSLVSGEGYGYTF
TRBJ1-2 TRBV9 CASSDPAGGRGYTF
TRBJ1-1 TRBV24-1 CATSGGGQGGTEAFF
TRBJ1-1 TRBV7-2 CASSTGAGARNTEAFF
TRBJ1-2 TRBV9 CASSVDITRGGYGYTF
TRBJ1-5 TRBV19 CASSIFGRGRDQPQHF
TRBJ2-6 TRBV24-1 CATSDTLLQAGANVLTF
TRBJ1-5 TRBV12-5 CASGSVDRVSNQPQHF
TRBJ1-6 TRBV9 CASSVGVEAVSPLHF
TRBJ2-5 TRBV3-1/TRBV3-2 CASSQAETQYF
TRBJ1-2 TRBV3-1/TRBV3-2 CASSQGTGANYGYTF
TRBJ1-3 TRBV2 CASSRTGAGNTIYF
TRBJ1-1 TRBV15 CATSIVYTEAFF
TRBJ1-1 TRBV6-6 CASSQGATEAFF
TRBJ1-2 TRBV7-8 CASSLWGTGVGIDYGYTF
TRBJ1-1 TRBV7-2 CASSLEGTGVTEAFF
TRBJ2-3 TRBV5-6 CASSLYSSGTDTQYF
TRBJ1-5 TRBV24-1 CATSDARGNQPQHF
TRBJ2-2 TRBV19 CASSSRENTGELFF
TRBJ1-1 TRBV18 CASSPFQTTGGNTEAFF
TRBJ2-7 TRBV21-1 CASSVTGSGEQYF
TRBJ2-2 TRBV3-1/TRBV3-2 CASSHGRGNTGELFF
TRBJ1-2 TRBV28 CASRTPTGSYGYTF
TRBJ1-1 TRBV15 CATSEVGVTEAFF
TRBJ2-5 TRBV7-2 CASSSTSGGAFETQYF
TRBJ1-6 TRBV6-5 CASSYKGTGGSPLHF